Listed below are T cell receptor beta chains from one sample, sequenced in a study of cytomegalovirus exposure and HLA in healthy donors. Libraries were prepared by immunoSEQ multiplex PCR; TCRdb keeps only in-frame clonotypes and omits some of them. Among around 110,000 clones listed, 70% to 80% were seen once. What was sequenced was PBMCs. Receptors originate from a man younger than 45 in good health and CMV-seropositive. CDR3s leave out the opening cysteine and the closing phenylalanine or tryptophan. Size values are once, few and many counts, or a class for expanded clones, and some rows have none.

v_gene: TRBV7-2
abundance: once
CDR3aa: ASSLGSSGANVLT

v_gene: TRBV28
abundance: -
CDR3aa: ASTLSVMNGYT

v_gene: TRBV9
abundance: -
CDR3aa: ASSVGTNPTDTQY

v_gene: TRBV6-8
abundance: -
CDR3aa: ASASGEF

v_gene: TRBV7-2
abundance: -
CDR3aa: ASSPHYNEQF

v_gene: TRBV9
abundance: -
CDR3aa: ASSVVAGVADTQY

v_gene: TRBV27
abundance: -
CDR3aa: ASSFGTQGYQPQH

v_gene: TRBV4-1
abundance: -
CDR3aa: ASSQTGSLMNTEAF

v_gene: TRBV28
abundance: -
CDR3aa: ASSFGGLAGNEQF

v_gene: TRBV5-1
abundance: -
CDR3aa: ASSVGQGQDIQY

v_gene: TRBV2
abundance: -
CDR3aa: ASSPSRDRVGYT

v_gene: TRBV2
abundance: -
CDR3aa: ASSDESTGEQY

v_gene: TRBV5-1
abundance: -
CDR3aa: ASSADQETQY

v_gene: TRBV4-3
abundance: -
CDR3aa: ASSPYQGANYGYT

v_gene: TRBV14
abundance: -
CDR3aa: ASSQRARTGELF

v_gene: TRBV7-7
abundance: -
CDR3aa: ASSSGGRETQY

v_gene: TRBV9
abundance: -
CDR3aa: ASSSPNGGTQY

v_gene: TRBV7-2
abundance: -
CDR3aa: ASSTRDRLNIQY

v_gene: TRBV21-1
abundance: -
CDR3aa: ASSSQGRVTNEKLF

v_gene: TRBV21-1
abundance: few
CDR3aa: ASKDRRTGELF

v_gene: TRBV18
abundance: -
CDR3aa: ASSPAGQGGSGEQF

v_gene: TRBV9
abundance: once
CDR3aa: ASSMTGSSGNTIY

v_gene: TRBV6-1
abundance: -
CDR3aa: ASSLGGASYEQY

v_gene: TRBV28
abundance: -
CDR3aa: ASSFYGSPLH

v_gene: TRBV27
abundance: -
CDR3aa: ASSLGGRSEKLF

v_gene: TRBV7-3
abundance: -
CDR3aa: ASSLTLAGNTGELF

v_gene: TRBV4-2
abundance: -
CDR3aa: ASSQEGRDSYEQY

v_gene: TRBV11-2
abundance: -
CDR3aa: ASSPWERQGYISPLH

v_gene: TRBV7-9
abundance: -
CDR3aa: ASSLQGLSYEQY

v_gene: TRBV2
abundance: -
CDR3aa: ASTRGYTEAF

v_gene: TRBV4-3
abundance: -
CDR3aa: ASSQAYGDSSWLNTEAF

v_gene: TRBV14
abundance: few
CDR3aa: ASSQGTGGSPGANVLT

v_gene: TRBV7-3
abundance: -
CDR3aa: ASSLRGHTDTQY

v_gene: TRBV28
abundance: few
CDR3aa: ASSLPLFSGSSYEQY

v_gene: TRBV6-5
abundance: -
CDR3aa: ASRSTGTGPGTIY

v_gene: TRBV9
abundance: -
CDR3aa: ASSATPGTGVSTDTQY

v_gene: TRBV19
abundance: -
CDR3aa: ASSIYTGTANTEAF

v_gene: TRBV9
abundance: -
CDR3aa: ASSVAGGETQY

v_gene: TRBV2
abundance: -
CDR3aa: ASRGELQGHGYT

v_gene: TRBV7-2
abundance: -
CDR3aa: ASSLLGRNEQF

v_gene: TRBV11-3
abundance: -
CDR3aa: ASSTPAGIEQY

v_gene: TRBV15
abundance: -
CDR3aa: ATSRDQGAGSGANVLT

v_gene: TRBV7-2
abundance: -
CDR3aa: ASSLSGDRVYSEQY